The rows below give T cell receptor beta chains drawn from one sample of a study of T cells in Graves' hyperthyroidism and ophthalmopathy. TCRdb re-analysed the multiplex PCR reads in MiXCR, keeping a single row per CDR3 protein. This sample has a few hundred thousand distinct CDR3 sequences, with approximately 15% found just once. The sample consisted of blood. These TCRs come from a woman in her 40s with Graves' ophthalmopathy. The CDR3 runs from the conserved cysteine through the conserved F or W. Fields, in order: CDR3 protein, CDR3 DNA, V gene, J gene, clone size, D gene. The D gene is left open where the match is weak. Clone size is stated in some rows and not others, as once, few, many or a class when expanded.

CDR3 protein: CASRRLGGLDEKLFF
CDR3 DNA: TGTGCCAGCAGACGACTAGGGGGGCTCGATGAAAAACTGTTTTTT
V gene: TRBV7-6
J gene: TRBJ1-4
clone size: NA
D gene: NA

CDR3 protein: CASSYSRYTEAFF
CDR3 DNA: TGTGCCAGCAGTTACTCGAGATACACTGAAGCTTTCTTT
V gene: TRBV6-5
J gene: TRBJ1-1
clone size: NA
D gene: NA

CDR3 protein: CASSSVSFPYNSPLHF
CDR3 DNA: TGTGCCAGCAGTTCGGTATCGTTCCCCTATAATTCACCCCTCCACTTT
V gene: TRBV27
J gene: TRBJ1-6
clone size: NA
D gene: NA

CDR3 protein: CASSQDIGLAGLYNEQFF
CDR3 DNA: TGTGCCAGCAGCCAAGATATCGGACTAGCGGGTCTATACAATGAGCAGTTCTTC
V gene: TRBV3-1
J gene: TRBJ2-1
clone size: few
D gene: TRBD2

CDR3 protein: CASSQGLDKDEQFF
CDR3 DNA: TGTGCCAGCAGCCAAGGACTAGACAAGGATGAGCAGTTCTTC
V gene: TRBV4-2
J gene: TRBJ2-1
clone size: NA
D gene: NA

CDR3 protein: CAISGTGTEPYEQYF
CDR3 DNA: TGTGCCATCAGTGGGACCGGGACAGAGCCCTACGAGCAGTACTTC
V gene: TRBV10-3
J gene: TRBJ2-7
clone size: many
D gene: TRBD1

CDR3 protein: CAWSVPGPILGYTF
CDR3 DNA: TGTGCCTGGAGTGTACCGGGGCCGATACTCGGCTACACCTTC
V gene: TRBV30
J gene: TRBJ1-2
clone size: many
D gene: NA

CDR3 protein: CATSASDRATGELFF
CDR3 DNA: TGTGCCACCAGCGCCTCTGACAGGGCCACCGGGGAGCTGTTTTTT
V gene: TRBV15
J gene: TRBJ2-2
clone size: few
D gene: TRBD1

CDR3 protein: CASSPHDITVGPQYF
CDR3 DNA: TGTGCCAGCAGTCCCCATGATATAACCGTCGGTCCGCAGTATTTT
V gene: TRBV12-3/TRBV12-4
J gene: TRBJ2-3
clone size: NA
D gene: NA

CDR3 protein: CSGTFFRSYNEQFF
CDR3 DNA: TGCAGCGGGACTTTCTTTCGCTCCTACAATGAGCAGTTCTTC
V gene: TRBV20-1
J gene: TRBJ2-1
clone size: many
D gene: NA

CDR3 protein: CAWSADRTRNTEAFF
CDR3 DNA: TGTGCCTGGAGCGCAGACAGGACAAGAAACACTGAAGCTTTCTTT
V gene: TRBV30
J gene: TRBJ1-1
clone size: many
D gene: NA

CDR3 protein: CASSLFSETQYF
CDR3 DNA: TGCGCCAGCAGCTTGTTTTCGGAGACCCAGTACTTC
V gene: TRBV5-1
J gene: TRBJ2-5
clone size: NA
D gene: NA

CDR3 protein: CSARGTGGAGANVLTF
CDR3 DNA: TGCAGTGCTAGAGGGACAGGGGGCGCGGGGGCCAACGTCCTGACTTTC
V gene: TRBV20-1
J gene: TRBJ2-6
clone size: NA
D gene: TRBD1

CDR3 protein: CASSLEGIGGQPQHF
CDR3 DNA: TGCGCCAGCAGCTTGGAGGGAATCGGGGGTCAGCCCCAGCATTTT
V gene: TRBV5-1
J gene: TRBJ1-5
clone size: many
D gene: NA

CDR3 protein: CSVTPGLGVNSSYNEQFF
CDR3 DNA: TGCAGCGTCACTCCGGGACTAGGCGTTAACAGCTCCTACAATGAGCAGTTCTTC
V gene: TRBV29-1
J gene: TRBJ2-1
clone size: many
D gene: TRBD2

CDR3 protein: CASSSTSGVYEQYF
CDR3 DNA: TGTGCCAGCAGCTCTACTAGCGGGGTCTACGAGCAGTACTTC
V gene: TRBV11-1
J gene: TRBJ2-7
clone size: NA
D gene: TRBD2